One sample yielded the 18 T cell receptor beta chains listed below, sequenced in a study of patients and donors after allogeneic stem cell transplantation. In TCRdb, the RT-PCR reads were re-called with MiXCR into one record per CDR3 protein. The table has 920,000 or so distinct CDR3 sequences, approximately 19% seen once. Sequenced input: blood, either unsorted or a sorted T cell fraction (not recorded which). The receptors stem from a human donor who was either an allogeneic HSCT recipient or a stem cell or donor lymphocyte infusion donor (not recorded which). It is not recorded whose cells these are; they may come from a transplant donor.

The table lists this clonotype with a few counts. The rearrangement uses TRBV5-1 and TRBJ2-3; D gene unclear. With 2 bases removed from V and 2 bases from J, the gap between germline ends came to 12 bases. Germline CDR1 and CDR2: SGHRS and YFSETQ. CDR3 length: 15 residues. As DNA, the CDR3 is TGCGCCAGCAGCTTAACCGCAACTGACACAGATACGCAGTATTTT. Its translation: CASSLTATDTDTQYF.

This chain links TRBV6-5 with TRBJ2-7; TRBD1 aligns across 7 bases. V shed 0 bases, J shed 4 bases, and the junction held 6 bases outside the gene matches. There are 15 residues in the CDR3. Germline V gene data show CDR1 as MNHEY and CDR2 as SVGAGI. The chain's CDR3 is CASSYSTAGGYEQYF. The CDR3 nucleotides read TGTGCCAGCAGTTACTCGACCGCAGGGGGTTACGAGCAGTACTTC.

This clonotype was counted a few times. In nucleotides, the CDR3 is TGTGCCAGCAGCTTAAGGACAGCGTCGGGAATCATGAACACTGAAGCTTTCTTT. Translation gives CASSLRTASGIMNTEAFF. The V call is TRBV11-2, the J call TRBJ1-1, with D perhaps TRBD1 (6 bases). Germline V gene data show CDR1 as SGHAT and CDR2 as FQNNGV. The CDR3 runs to 18 residues. The V gene lost 2 bases and the J gene lost 0 bases, with 19 bases spanning the gap.

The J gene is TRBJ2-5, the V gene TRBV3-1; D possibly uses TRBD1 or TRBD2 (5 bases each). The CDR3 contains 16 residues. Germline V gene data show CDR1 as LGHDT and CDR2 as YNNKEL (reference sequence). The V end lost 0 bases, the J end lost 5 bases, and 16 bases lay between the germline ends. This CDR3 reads CASSQDPWGFGETQYF. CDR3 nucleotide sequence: TGTGCCAGCAGCCAAGATCCGTGGGGGTTCGGCGAGACCCAGTACTTC.

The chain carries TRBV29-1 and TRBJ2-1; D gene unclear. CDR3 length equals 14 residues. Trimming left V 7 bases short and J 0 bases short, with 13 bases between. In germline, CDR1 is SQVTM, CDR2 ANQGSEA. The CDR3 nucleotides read TGCAGCGCAGCGAGTCCTCGCTCCTACAATGAGCAGTTCTTC. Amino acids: CSAASPRSYNEQFF.

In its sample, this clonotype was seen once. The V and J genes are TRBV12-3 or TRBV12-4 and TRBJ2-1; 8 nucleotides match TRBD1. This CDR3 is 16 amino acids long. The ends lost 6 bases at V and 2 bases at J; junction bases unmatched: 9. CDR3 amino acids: CASRPTGGTAYNEQFF. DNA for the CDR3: TGTGCCAGCAGGCCTACAGGGGGGACAGCCTACAATGAGCAGTTCTTC.

The CDR3 nucleotides are TGTGCCAGCAGCTTAGGGGGCCAGGGTCTAGCTTTCTTT. Amino acids: CASSLGGQGLAFF. The V and J genes are TRBV7-2 and TRBJ1-1; tentative D call: TRBD1 (5 bases). The germline CDR1 and CDR2 sequences are SGHTA and FQGNSA. The CDR3 runs to 13 residues. V lost 1 base and J lost 10, with 13 bases in between.

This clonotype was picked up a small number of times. CDR3 nucleotide sequence: TGTGCCAGCAGTCTAACTCTATTGATCTCCTTCGGCTCCTACAATGAGCAGTTCTTC. Translation gives CASSLTLLISFGSYNEQFF. J is TRBJ2-1 and V is TRBV6-1; D is undetermined. The length of the CDR3 is 19 residues. The germline V and J ends were trimmed by 5 bases and 0 bases, with 23 bases remaining between them. Germline CDR1 MNHNS, CDR2 SASEGT.

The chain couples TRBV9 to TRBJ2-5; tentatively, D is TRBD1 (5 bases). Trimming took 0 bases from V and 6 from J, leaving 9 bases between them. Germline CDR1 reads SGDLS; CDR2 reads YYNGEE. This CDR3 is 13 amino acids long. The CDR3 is CASSVGDSQTQYF. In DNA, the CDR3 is TGTGCCAGCAGCGTAGGTGACAGCCAGACCCAGTACTTC.

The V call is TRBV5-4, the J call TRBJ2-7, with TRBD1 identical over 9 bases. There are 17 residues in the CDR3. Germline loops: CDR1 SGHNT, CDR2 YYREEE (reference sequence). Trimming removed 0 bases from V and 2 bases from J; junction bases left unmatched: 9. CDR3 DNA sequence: TGTGCCAGCAGCTTGGAAGGGGGACAGGGTTCAACCTACGAGCAGTACTTC. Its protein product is CASSLEGGQGSTYEQYF.

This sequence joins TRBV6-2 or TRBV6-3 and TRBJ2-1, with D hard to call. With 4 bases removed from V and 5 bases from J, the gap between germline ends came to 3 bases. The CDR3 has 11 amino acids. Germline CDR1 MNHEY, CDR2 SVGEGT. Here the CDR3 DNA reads TGTGCCAGCAGTTGGCACAATGAGCAGTTCTTC. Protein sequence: CASSWHNEQFF.

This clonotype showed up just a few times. The CDR3 reads CSVCQSLGTEAFF. The CDR3 nucleotides read TGCAGCGTGTGTCAGTCTCTGGGCACTGAAGCTTTCTTT. This chain uses TRBV29-1 with TRBJ1-1, with unresolved D. Germline V gene sequence: CDR1 SQVTM, CDR2 ANQGSEA. V was trimmed by 6 bases and J by 4 bases, leaving 15 bases between them. The CDR3 consists of 13 residues. Combining the CDR3 with reference TRBV29-1 and TRBJ1-1 gives the whole variable domain SAVISQKPSRDICQRGTSLTIQCQVDSQVTMMFWYRQQPGQSLTLIATANQGSEATYESGFVIDKFPISRPNLTFSTLTVSNMSPEDSSIYLCSVCQSLGTEAFFGQGTRLTVV.

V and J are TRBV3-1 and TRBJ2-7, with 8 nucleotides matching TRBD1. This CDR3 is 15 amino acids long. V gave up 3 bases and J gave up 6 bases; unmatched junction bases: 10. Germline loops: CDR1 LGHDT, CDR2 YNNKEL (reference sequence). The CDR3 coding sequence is TGTGCCAGCAGCCACTCAGGGGGCGGGGAGACCGAGCAGTACTTC. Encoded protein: CASSHSGGGETEQYF.

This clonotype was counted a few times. CDR3 DNA sequence: TGTGCCAGCAGCCCAGACAGGGCGACTACTGAAGCTTTCTTT. Translation: CASSPDRATTEAFF. The V and J genes are TRBV27 and TRBJ1-1, with 7 bases fitting TRBD1. The trim removed 6 bases at V and 5 bases at J, leaving 9 bases unmatched. The CDR3 has 14 amino acids. CDR1 and CDR2 from the germline V gene are MNHEY and SMNVEV (reference sequence).

CDR3 coding DNA: TGTGCCAGCAGCCTACACTTCGCCCCAGGGTTGAACTCTGGAAACACCATATATTTT. It is translated as CASSLHFAPGLNSGNTIYF. The chain uses TRBV9 and TRBJ1-3, with TRBD1 as a possible D gene (5 bases). The V gene's germline CDR1 is SGDLS and CDR2 YYNGEE. With 4 bases removed from V and 0 bases from J, the gap between germline ends came to 23 bases. The CDR3 length is 19 residues.

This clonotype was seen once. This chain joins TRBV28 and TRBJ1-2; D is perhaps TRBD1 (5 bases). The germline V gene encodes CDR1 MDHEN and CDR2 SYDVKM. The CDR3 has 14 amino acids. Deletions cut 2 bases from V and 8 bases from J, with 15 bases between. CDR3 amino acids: CASSLTRDVGGYTF. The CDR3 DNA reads TGTGCCAGCAGTTTAACCAGGGATGTCGGCGGCTACACCTTC.

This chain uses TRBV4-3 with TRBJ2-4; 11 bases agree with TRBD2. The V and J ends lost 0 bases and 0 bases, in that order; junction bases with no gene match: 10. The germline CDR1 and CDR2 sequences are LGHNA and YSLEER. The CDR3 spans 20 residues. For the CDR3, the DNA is TGCGCCAGCAGCCAAGAAAGTCCTAGCGGGGGGAAACTAGCCAAAAACATTCAGTACTTC. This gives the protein CASSQESPSGGKLAKNIQYF.

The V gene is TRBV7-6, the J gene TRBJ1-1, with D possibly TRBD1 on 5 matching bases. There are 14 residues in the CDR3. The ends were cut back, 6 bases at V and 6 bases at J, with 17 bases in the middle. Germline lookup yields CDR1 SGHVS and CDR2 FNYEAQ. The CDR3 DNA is TGTGCCAGCAGTCAAGGGACCTGGAGGGCTGAAGCTTTCTTT. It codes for CASSQGTWRAEAFF.